The 15 T cell receptor beta chains below were found in one sample sequenced in a study of shared clonotypes between healthy human individuals. TCRdb's copy holds only in-frame clones and misses some; the assay was immunoSEQ multiplex PCR. In the table there are about 490,000 clones, around 73% of which are singletons. The sequencing sample was made of PBMCs. Receptors originate from a woman aged 35 to 49 in good health. Some clones in this sample may be carry-over from other donors' samples.

As for this clone: Germline and junction disagree at one end, which may indicate a read error. The chain recombines TRBV6-5 with TRBJ1-4; a possible D gene is TRBD1 (6 bases). There are 14 residues in the CDR3. The germline V gene has CDR1 MNHEY and CDR2 SVGAGI. This CDR3 reads CTSRNREANEKLFF. The CDR3 DNA is TGTACCAGCAGAAACAGGGAGGCGAATGAAAAACTGTTTTTT.

The chain links TRBV9 to TRBJ2-2; D gene unclear. In germline, CDR1 is SGDLS, CDR2 YYNGEE. The V gene lost 0 bases and the J gene lost 4 bases, with 4 bases spanning the gap. This CDR3 is built from 13 residues. The CDR3 DNA follows: TGTGCCAGCAGCGTAGCAGTCACCGGGGAGCTGTTTTTT. Encoded protein: CASSVAVTGELFF.

The V gene is TRBV7-6, the J gene TRBJ2-1, with TRBD1 as a possible D gene (6 bases). Germline lookup yields CDR1 SGHVS and CDR2 FNYEAQ. The CDR3 runs to 20 residues. Trimming stripped 5 bases from V and 1 base from J, with 27 bases between. CDR3 DNA: TGTGCCAGCAGCCGCAGGGGCTTGCTCGCCGAGGACGGTTCCTACAATGAGCAGTTCTTC. It yields the protein CASSRRGLLAEDGSYNEQFF. The whole variable domain, remainder taken from reference TRBV7-6 and TRBJ2-1, is GAGVSQSPRYKVTKRGQDVALRCDPISGHVSLYWYRQALGQGPEFLTYFNYEAQQDKSGLPNDRFSAERPEGSISTLTIQRTEQRDSAMYRCASSRRGLLAEDGSYNEQFFGPGTRLTVL.

V gene TRBV5-1 combines with J gene TRBJ1-2; D unresolved. Germline V lookup: CDR1 SGHRS, CDR2 YFSETQ. The CDR3 is 14 residues long. Trimming removed 0 bases at V and 5 bases at J, with 11 bases between. The CDR3: CASSLVVGLYGYTF. The DNA of the CDR3 is TGCGCCAGCAGCTTGGTGGTCGGTTTATATGGCTACACCTTC.

This clone was picked up many times. As DNA, the CDR3 is TGCGCCAGCAGCTTTAACAGCTACACAGATACGCAGTATTTT. As protein: CASSFNSYTDTQYF. The rearrangement uses TRBV5-1 and TRBJ2-3; D is uncertain. This CDR3 has 14 residues. The germline gives CDR1 SGHRS, CDR2 YFSETQ. The V end lost 2 bases, the J end lost 2 bases, and 9 bases lay between the germline ends.

The chain is built from TRBV6-4 and TRBJ2-6; D gene uncertain. CDR1 and CDR2 (germline): MRHNA, SNTAGT. V lost 3 bases, J lost 0 bases, and 9 bases lay in between. The CDR3 is 16 amino acids. CDR3 bases: TGTGCCAGCAGTGAATCGGGCAACTCTGGGGCCAACGTCCTGACTTTC. This encodes CASSESGNSGANVLTF.

The chain uses TRBV9 and TRBJ2-7, with TRBD1 matching over 9 bases. This CDR3 has 13 amino acids. CDR1 and CDR2 (germline): SGDLS, YYNGEE. After removal of 3 bases from V and 9 bases from J, the junction contained 7 bases not matched to a gene. The DNA for the CDR3 is TGTGCCAGCAGCGAGGGACAGGGCTCTATGCAGTACTTC. It codes for CASSEGQGSMQYF.

The V and J genes are TRBV7-6 and TRBJ2-1, with D possibly matching TRBD1 (6 bases). The CDR3 loop spans 19 amino acids. V was pared by 5 bases and J by 4 bases, with 27 bases between. CDR1 and CDR2 (germline): SGHVS, FNYEAQ. The CDR3 is CASSLFRDIQSRDYNEQFF. The DNA of the CDR3 is TGTGCCAGCAGCCTATTCCGGGACATCCAAAGTCGGGATTACAATGAGCAGTTCTTC.

This clone occurred a few times. The chain is built from TRBV6-6 and TRBJ1-1; D uncertain. Germline-derived CDR1 and CDR2 are MNHNY and SVGAGI (reference sequence). V was pared by 2 bases and J by 0 bases, with 4 bases between. This CDR3 region has 13 residues. The CDR3 bases are TGTGCCAGCAGTTACATGGTGAACACTGAAGCTTTCTTT. This encodes CASSYMVNTEAFF.

V is TRBV7-3 and J is TRBJ2-7; 12 nucleotides agree with TRBD2. V trimming: 5 bases; J trimming: 0 bases; junction bases outside the gene matches: 11. Germline CDR1 is SGHTA and CDR2 is FQGTGA. CDR3 length: 18 residues. The CDR3 nucleotides read TGTGCCAGCAGCGTCGGGACTAGCGGGCGCGATAGCTCCTACGAGCAGTACTTC. Protein: CASSVGTSGRDSSYEQYF.

The chain joins TRBV5-5 to TRBJ2-5, with 10 nucleotides matching TRBD1. V gave up 3 bases and J gave up 5 bases; unmatched junction bases: 10. CDR3 size: 16 residues. Germline CDR1 is SGHKS and CDR2 is YYEKEE (reference sequence). CDR3 residues: CASSYPDRGIVETQYF. The DNA for the CDR3 is TGTGCCAGCAGCTACCCGGACAGGGGGATTGTGGAGACCCAGTACTTC.

V usage is TRBV18 and J usage is TRBJ2-1, with 7 bases lining up with TRBD2. Germline trimming cut 2 bases from V and 9 bases from J; bases unmatched to any gene: 10. Per the germline V gene, CDR1 is KGHSH and CDR2 is LQKENI. The CDR3 has 15 amino acids. The CDR3 spells CASSPASGIPPEQFF. As DNA, the CDR3 is TGTGCCAGCTCACCAGCGAGCGGGATTCCGCCTGAGCAGTTCTTC.

With regard to this clone: A read error may be the cause here, since a much bigger clone is one base away. The gene calls are TRBV27 and TRBJ2-7; D possibly uses TRBD1 or TRBD2 (5 bases each). Trimming shortened V by 6 bases and J by 1 base, and 22 bases separated the two germline ends. The CDR3 extends over 17 amino acids. Germline-derived CDR1 and CDR2 are MNHEY and SMNVEV (reference sequence). The CDR3 here is CASSLRDPPPPSYEQYF. The CDR3 DNA reads TGTGCCAGCAGCCTCAGGGACCCACCACCACCTTCCTACGAGCAGTACTTC.

This clone was seen only a few times. The chain couples TRBV27 to TRBJ2-5; possibly TRBD1 or TRBD2 for D (6 bases each). Germline loops: CDR1 MNHEY, CDR2 SMNVEV (reference sequence). Trimming pared 2 bases from V and 6 bases from J, leaving 25 bases between. The CDR3 is made up of 18 amino acids. This CDR3 is CASSLRGGSWDSPQTQYF. The DNA for the CDR3 is TGTGCCAGCAGTTTAAGAGGGGGGTCATGGGATTCCCCCCAGACCCAGTACTTC.

This clone showed up just once. The rearrangement uses TRBV18 and TRBJ2-7, with D tentatively TRBD1 (6 bases). CDR1 KGHSH and CDR2 LQKENI come from the germline V gene. The CDR3 has 13 residues. Deletions cut 5 bases from V and 5 bases from J, with 13 bases between. CDR3 in amino acids: CASSKPQGNEQYF. The CDR3 coding sequence is TGTGCCAGCTCAAAACCTCAGGGGAACGAGCAGTACTTC.